This TCR beta chain was sequenced in a study of cytomegalovirus exposure and HLA in healthy donors (dated by TCRdb to 2017 to 2019). For context, the study as a whole: An earlier analysis of approximately 600 of the donors reported 250 to 300 Gb of sequence data and more than 90 million unique TCR beta sequences from about 179 million T cells. The number of typed donors differed by locus: roughly 629-640 for A, B, C, DRB1 and DQB1; some 500 for DQA1; approximately 610 for DPA1; and approximately 450 for DPB1. The study profiled the T cell repertoires of some 610 subjects by immunosequencing and related them to cytomegalovirus serostatus. Class I and class II HLA loci were covered by the typing at four-digit resolution. The genetic ancestry cluster associated with self-reported Caucasian donors included about 84% of the 398 genotyped donors. Across roughly 420 genotyped donors of the cohort, an average of about 250,000 unique TCR beta nucleotide sequences per donor were sequenced, and about a sixth of those sequences were non-productive. The later analysis used no new phenotypic data to find candidate immune exposures, relying instead on TCR beta sequences and their occurrence across donors. About 310 gigabases of sequencing data and 78 million or so unique TCR sequences were included in an early release covering roughly 700 HLA-typed donors. The study combined high-throughput TCR immunosequencing, statistical association of individual TCRs with disease status, and machine learning to predict cytomegalovirus infection status. Genome-wide SNP genotypes for about 65% of the 666 donors were used in a later genetic analysis, which treated that subset as a discovery cohort. The aim of the study was to test whether cataloging public T cell receptors could identify signatures of past pathogen exposure. All discovery cohort repertoires had been generated on a single sequencing platform. Besides the first cohort of roughly 700 subjects, a separate validation cohort made up of around 120 different subjects was used. An earlier analysis of around 540 of the donors applied high-throughput TCR beta sequencing to assess whether each TCR beta V gene segment acted as functional or pseudogenic. Because of strong linkage in the cohort, roughly five DR-DQ haplotypes were treated as single units for association and clustering. Donor age, sex, ethnicity and CMV serostatus were compiled alongside the repertoire data. A later analysis re-analyzed previously published TCR beta repertoires from hundreds of donors and added high-resolution HLA genotyping to study TCR occurrence patterns.

This clone was recorded once. Its cognate antigen has yet to be identified. Per-nucleotide qualities are absent, and no much larger clonotype sits a single base away. The cohort comprised hundreds of healthy bone marrow donors. At the time of sampling, every cohort member was nominally healthy, though immune exposures that went unrecorded were likely present. The donor tested CMV seropositive and was one of the 289 seropositive cohort members. A peripheral blood sample was provided by each donor, and peripheral blood mononuclear cells were used for TCR beta sequencing. Genomic DNA extraction from the blood cell samples was performed with the Qiagen DNeasy Blood Extraction Kit. Libraries were constructed by the immunoSEQ multiplex PCR assay. The multiplex PCR relied on a mix of 60 forward primers for TCR Vbeta segments and 13 reverse primers for TCR Jbeta segments. The CDR3 region of rearranged TCR beta genes was amplified from genomic DNA by a multiplex PCR assay. The Illumina HiSeq System was used to sequence the amplified TCR beta libraries as 87-base-pair reads. Under the source paper's analysis protocol: A later analysis tallied around 80 million unique TCR beta chains across the approximately 670 repertoires, and approximately 12 million of those chains were shared by two or more donors. Raw reads were error-corrected and collapsed into unique sequences with a nearest-neighbor algorithm that merged closely related sequences to remove PCR and sequencing errors. CDR3 sequences were aligned to IMGT reference sequences to assign V, D and J gene segments. For a sequence to be retained, a match of at least six nucleotides was required to both a V gene segment and a J gene segment. A rearrangement counted as productive if the CDR3 had no stop codons and remained in frame with V and J, and every other rearrangement counted as non-productive. Following IMGT convention, CDR3 was defined as the stretch from the second conserved V-encoded cysteine to the conserved J-encoded phenylalanine. Sequences without an unambiguous match to a single V gene segment were excluded from the earlier analysis of a few hundred of the donors. An earlier analysis of several hundred of the donors called V segments functional above 56.7% productive rearrangements and segregating when the between-donor standard deviation exceeded 5%. A statistical classification framework was built for diagnosing cytomegalovirus status from the catalog of TCR beta chain sequences. A later analysis assigned V and J genes by comparing TCR nucleotide sequences with IMGT/GENE-DB human TR gene sequences. The TCRdist pipeline was used in a later analysis to assign CDR3 sequences and most-parsimonious VDJ recombination scenarios. In a later analysis, every TCR beta chain was defined by the combination of its CDR3 amino acid sequence and its V-gene family, and reads without a unique V-gene family were dropped. A later analysis removed several hundred highly shared, low-generation-probability nucleotide sequences to deal with suspected cross-contamination and a sequencing artifact. A later analysis calculated a clonal expansion index for each public chain from normalized within-repertoire ranks of inferred template counts. In a later analysis, generation probabilities were computed using a VDJ recombination model fitted to out-of-frame rearrangements, and the results were checked against IGoR. Hypergeometric tests were used in a later analysis to score TCR-TCR, TCR-HLA and TCR-CMV co-occurrence, with a repertoire-size bias correction applied to the TCR pairs. False discovery rates were estimated in a later analysis by permuting HLA or CMV assignments 20 times. In a later analysis, co-occurring TCRs were grouped using DBSCAN, and TCRdist sequence similarity was added for clustering within HLA-allele-positive subsets. For co-occurrence clustering, repertoires with fewer than 30,000 or more than 120,000 public chains were excluded, along with a handful of repertoires with anomalous nucleotide sharing. The immuneACCESS repertoire file appears here via TCRdb, limited to in-frame rearrangements. These files lack a portion of the clones; in checked studies, under half of the deficit traces to unresolved V genes, and the cause of the others is not known. V, J and clone size derive from that table, while D and trimming were established from the DNA sequence. In this sample the table shows about 160,000 clones, around three quarters of which occur a single time. The ten largest clones take up 7.1% of the sample.

The V end gives up 5 bases and the J end 6 bases, leaving 6 bases in the junction not matched to a gene. The CDR3, from cysteine to phenylalanine, totals 15 residues. Only the CDR3 part of the read is kept: 45 bases, read in frame from the first base. CDR1 and CDR2 are drawn from the germline V gene: ENHRY, SYGVKD. The research as a whole found: When HLA alleles, especially DR and DQ, strongly co-occurred, attributing TCR associations to individual alleles was difficult. According to a later analysis, most CMV-associated TCR beta chains appeared to be HLA-restricted, and the HLA associations seemed to be driven largely by CMV exposure. Roughly uniform sequencing depth across donors was assumed in presence/absence analyses, although this assumption may not hold. In a later analysis, TCR association rates were found to vary across HLA loci, with the most associated TCRs seen for DRB1 alleles and the fewest for HLA-C alleles. Linkage disequilibrium might explain the correlated functional status among segregating V segments, but an unknown experimental factor could not be ruled out. The sequencing pipeline was judged likely to have produced a cluster of highly shared sequence variants as a technical artifact. The authors suggested that the approach could potentially be generalized to other disease states and immunological phenotypes. Because counts were too low, fewer than 20 rarely observed V segments, including chromosome 9 orphons, were excluded from the earlier analysis of a few hundred of the donors. At a false discovery rate of 0.05, a later analysis linked some 18,000 TCR beta sequences to specific HLA alleles. Because HLA typing was missing for some donors at each locus, association tests included only the typed subset. A later analysis reported that several top co-occurrence clusters appeared linked to parvovirus B19, influenza, CMV and Epstein-Barr virus. The cohort was sequenced for TCR beta chains only, and without alpha or paired-chain data the features that could be detected were limited. The study listed approximately 150 TCR beta chains as associated with cytomegalovirus. In vitro tests confirmed that a few of the cytomegalovirus-associated TCR beta chains recognize cytomegalovirus antigens. While some public TCRs were present in many individuals, most TCR sequences turned up only very rarely across donors. In a later analysis, HLA-associated TCR beta chains were found to be more clonally expanded and to have lower generation probabilities than equally common non-associated chains. Compared with the roughly 700-donor mean, donors in an Asian-associated ancestry cluster had fewer N-insertions in productive TCRs, according to a later genetic analysis. The only immune exposure information available for the cohort was CMV serostatus. In an earlier analysis of 450 to 750 of the donors, most TCR beta V segments appeared in productive rearrangements about 87% or about 30% of the time, broadly matching IMGT annotations. A further reported finding was that TCR beta sequences accurately predicted the HLA-A and HLA-B alleles for most subjects in the first cohort. A later genetic analysis associated a missense DCLRE1C variant with V-gene and J-gene trimming of TCR beta chains, and an independent cohort replicated the association. The classifier was reported to diagnose cytomegalovirus status with high specificity and sensitivity in both the original cohort and the validation cohort. Some IMGT-functional V segments, including TRBV6-2 and TRBV6-3, could not be distinguished by the 87-base-pair reads and were therefore excluded.

The specimen was PBMCs. The TCR was taken from a man aged 40-49 years in good health and CMV-seropositive. In this chain, TRBV10-3 is recombined with TRBJ1-6; 8 middle bases align to TRBD1. The DNA sequence reads TGTGCCATCAGTAGACAGGGGATTGGTAATTCACCCCTCCACTTT. Translated, this gives CAISRQGIGNSPLHF.